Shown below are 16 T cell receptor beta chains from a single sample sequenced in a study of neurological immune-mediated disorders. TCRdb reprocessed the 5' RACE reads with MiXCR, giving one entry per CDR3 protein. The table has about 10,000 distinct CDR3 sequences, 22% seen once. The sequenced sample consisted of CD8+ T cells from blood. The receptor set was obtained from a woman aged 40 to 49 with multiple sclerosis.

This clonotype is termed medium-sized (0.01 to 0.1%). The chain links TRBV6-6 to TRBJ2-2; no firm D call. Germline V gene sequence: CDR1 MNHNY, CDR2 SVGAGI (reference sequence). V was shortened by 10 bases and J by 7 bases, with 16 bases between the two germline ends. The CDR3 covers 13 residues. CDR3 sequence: CATPDGVGGELFF. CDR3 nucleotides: TGTGCCACCCCTGATGGGGTTGGCGGGGAGCTGTTTTTT.

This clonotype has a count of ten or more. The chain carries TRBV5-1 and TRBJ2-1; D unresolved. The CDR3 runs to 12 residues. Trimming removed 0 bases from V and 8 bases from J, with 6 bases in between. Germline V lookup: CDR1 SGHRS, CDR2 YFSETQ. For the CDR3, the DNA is TGCGCCAGCAGCTTGGTTGTAGATGAGCAGTTCTTC. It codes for CASSLVVDEQFF.

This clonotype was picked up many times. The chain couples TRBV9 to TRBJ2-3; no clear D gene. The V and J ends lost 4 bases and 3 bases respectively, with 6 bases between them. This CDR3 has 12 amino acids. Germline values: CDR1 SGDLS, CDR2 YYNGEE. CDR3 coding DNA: TGTGCCAGCAGCCCCCAAACAGATACGCAGTATTTT. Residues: CASSPQTDTQYF.

This CDR3 reads CSTRQGWDEQFF. Here the CDR3 DNA reads TGCAGCACTCGACAGGGTTGGGATGAGCAGTTCTTC. This chain links TRBV29-1 with TRBJ2-1; TRBD1 matches 7 bases. The CDR3 contains 12 residues. The junction had 9 bases not matched to a gene; V was cut back by 8 bases and J by 8 bases. The germline V gene has CDR1 SQVTM and CDR2 ANQGSEA.

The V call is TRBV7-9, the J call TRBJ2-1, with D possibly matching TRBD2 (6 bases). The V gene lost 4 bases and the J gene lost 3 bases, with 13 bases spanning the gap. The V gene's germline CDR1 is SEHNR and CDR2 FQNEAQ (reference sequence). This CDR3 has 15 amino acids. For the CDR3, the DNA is TGTGCCAGCAGCTCGGACTATACAGACTACAATGAGCAGTTCTTC. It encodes CASSSDYTDYNEQFF.

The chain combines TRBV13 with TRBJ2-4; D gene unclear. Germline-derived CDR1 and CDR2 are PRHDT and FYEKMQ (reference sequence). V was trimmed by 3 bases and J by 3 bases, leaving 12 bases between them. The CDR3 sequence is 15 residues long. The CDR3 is CASSFGSQNKNIQYF. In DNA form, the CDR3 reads TGTGCCAGCAGCTTTGGTAGCCAAAACAAAAACATTCAGTACTTC.

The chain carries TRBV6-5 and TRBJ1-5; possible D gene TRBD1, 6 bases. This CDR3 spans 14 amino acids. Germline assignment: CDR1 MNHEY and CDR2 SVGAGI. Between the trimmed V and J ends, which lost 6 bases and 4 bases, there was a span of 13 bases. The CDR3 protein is CASRTGPRNQPQHF. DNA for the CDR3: TGTGCCAGCAGGACAGGCCCCAGAAATCAGCCCCAGCATTTT.

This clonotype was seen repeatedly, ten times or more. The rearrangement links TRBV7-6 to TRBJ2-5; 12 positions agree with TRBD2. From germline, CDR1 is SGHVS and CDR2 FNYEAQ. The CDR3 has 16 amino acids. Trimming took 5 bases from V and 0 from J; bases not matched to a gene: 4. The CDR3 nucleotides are TGTGCCAGCAGCCCCCGACTAGCGGGGGACCAAGAGACCCAGTACTTC. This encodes CASSPRLAGDQETQYF. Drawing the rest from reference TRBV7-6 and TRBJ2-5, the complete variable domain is GAGVSQSPRYKVTKRGQDVALRCDPISGHVSLYWYRQALGQGPEFLTYFNYEAQQDKSGLPNDRFSAERPEGSISTLTIQRTEQRDSAMYRCASSPRLAGDQETQYFGPGTRLLVL.

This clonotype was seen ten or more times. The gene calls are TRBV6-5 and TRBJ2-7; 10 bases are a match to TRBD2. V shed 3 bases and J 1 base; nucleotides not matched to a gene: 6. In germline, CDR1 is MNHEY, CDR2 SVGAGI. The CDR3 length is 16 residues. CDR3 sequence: CASSYDSGGLSYEQYF. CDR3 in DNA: TGTGCCAGCAGTTATGATAGCGGGGGGCTTTCCTACGAGCAGTACTTC.

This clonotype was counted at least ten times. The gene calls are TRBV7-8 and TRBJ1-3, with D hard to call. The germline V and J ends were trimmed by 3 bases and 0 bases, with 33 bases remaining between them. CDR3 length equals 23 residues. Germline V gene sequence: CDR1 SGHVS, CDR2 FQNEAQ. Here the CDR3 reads CASSFFTPETLGRSASSGNTIYF. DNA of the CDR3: TGTGCCAGCAGCTTCTTTACCCCGGAGACTCTCGGACGATCGGCTTCCTCTGGAAACACCATATATTTT.

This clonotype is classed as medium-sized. The CDR3 sequence is CASSGGVWEKLFF. Here the CDR3 DNA reads TGTGCCAGCAGCGGAGGGGTTTGGGAAAAACTGTTTTTT. The chain carries TRBV7-9 and TRBJ1-4, with D possibly TRBD1 on 5 matching bases. V lost 5 bases to trimming and J lost 8 bases, with 12 bases between them. The CDR3 contains 13 residues. Germline V gene data show CDR1 as SEHNR and CDR2 as FQNEAQ (reference sequence).

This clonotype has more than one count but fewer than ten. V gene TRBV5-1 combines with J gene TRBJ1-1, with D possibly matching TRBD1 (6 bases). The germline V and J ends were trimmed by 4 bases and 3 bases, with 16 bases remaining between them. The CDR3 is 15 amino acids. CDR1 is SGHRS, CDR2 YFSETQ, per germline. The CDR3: CASSPVVGADTEAFF. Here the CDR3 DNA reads TGCGCCAGCAGCCCGGTGGTGGGGGCGGACACTGAAGCTTTCTTT.

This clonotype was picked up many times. The CDR3 loop reads CASSHSWTGEDGELFF. For the CDR3, the DNA is TGTGCCAGCAGCCATTCCTGGACAGGGGAAGACGGGGAGCTGTTTTTT. This chain joins TRBV3-1 and TRBJ2-2, with TRBD1 matching 9 bases. The ends lost 3 bases at V and 7 bases at J; junction bases unmatched: 9. CDR1 is LGHDT, CDR2 YNNKEL, per germline (reference sequence). CDR3 length: 16 amino acids.

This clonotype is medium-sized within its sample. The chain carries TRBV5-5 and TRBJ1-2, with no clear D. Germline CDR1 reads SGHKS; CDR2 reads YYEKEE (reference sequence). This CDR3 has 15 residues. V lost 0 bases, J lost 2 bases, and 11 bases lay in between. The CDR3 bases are TGTGCCAGCAGCTTGGTATCCCCAGACAACTATGGCTACACCTTC. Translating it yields CASSLVSPDNYGYTF.

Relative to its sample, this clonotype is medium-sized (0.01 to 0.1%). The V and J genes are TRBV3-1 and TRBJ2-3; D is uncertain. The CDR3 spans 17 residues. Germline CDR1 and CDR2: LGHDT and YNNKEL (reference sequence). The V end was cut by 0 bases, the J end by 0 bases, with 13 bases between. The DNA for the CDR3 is TGTGCCAGCAGCCAAGATAGGCAGACGTATAGCACAGATACGCAGTATTTT. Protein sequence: CASSQDRQTYSTDTQYF.

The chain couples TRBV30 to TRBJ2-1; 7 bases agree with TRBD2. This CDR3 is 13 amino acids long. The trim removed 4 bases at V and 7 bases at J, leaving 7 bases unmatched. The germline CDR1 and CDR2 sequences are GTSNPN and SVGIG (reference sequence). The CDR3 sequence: CAWKGSGINEQFF. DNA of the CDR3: TGTGCCTGGAAGGGGAGCGGGATTAATGAGCAGTTCTTC.